This is a list of T cell receptor beta chains from one sample in a study of T cell repertoires in ileal Crohn's disease. The data were produced by immunoSEQ multiplex PCR, yet TCRdb's version contains in-frame clones alone and is incomplete. Of about 7,200 clones in the sample, 65% to 90% were seen once. The sample was ileal tissue. The receptors stem from an adult with Crohn's disease. The CDR3 runs from the conserved cysteine through the conserved F or W. D genes are given only for firm matches. Part of the rows lack a size; the others show once, few, many or a class for expanded clones.

j_call	clone_size	d_call	v_call	cdr3_aa	cdr3_nt
TRBJ2-7	.	.	TRBV6-1	CASRESSAGGEQYF	TGTGCCAGCAGAGAGTCTAGCGCCGGTGGCGAGCAGTACTTC
TRBJ2-6	once	.	TRBV7-9	CASSPPQNSGANVLTF	TGTGCCAGCAGCCCCCCCCAAAACTCTGGGGCCAACGTCCTGACTTTC
TRBJ1-1	.	.	TRBV25-1	CASSGLRGMNTEAFF	TGTGCCAGCAGTGGCCTCCGAGGGATGAACACTGAAGCTTTCTTT
TRBJ2-1	.	.	TRBV10-2	CASSDIGGNEQFF	TGCGCCAGCAGTGATATAGGGGGCAATGAGCAGTTCTTC
TRBJ2-7	.	.	TRBV2	CASSVRLAIHEQYF	TGTGCCAGCAGTGTGAGGCTAGCGATCCACGAGCAGTACTTC
TRBJ1-2	.	TRBD1	TRBV18	CASSRDGQGAYYGYTF	TGTGCCAGCTCGAGGGATGGACAGGGGGCTTACTATGGCTACACCTTC
TRBJ2-4	.	TRBD2	TRBV7-9	CASSPRLAGGSAKNIQYF	TGTGCCAGCAGCCCGCGACTAGCGGGAGGCTCAGCCAAAAACATTCAGTACTTC
TRBJ2-2	.	.	TRBV6-1	CASFRSRGDTGELFF	TGTGCCAGCTTCCGCTCAAGGGGTGACACCGGGGAGCTGTTTTTT
TRBJ2-7	.	.	TRBV27	CASATPRGAGLKNYEQYF	TGTGCCAGCGCCACACCCCGGGGAGCGGGCCTTAAGAACTACGAGCAGTACTTC
TRBJ1-5	.	.	TRBV27	CASSTGTQPQHF	TGTGCCAGCAGTACGGGAACTCAGCCCCAGCATTTT
TRBJ1-4	.	.	TRBV2	CASSVGQANEKLFF	TGTGCCAGCAGTGTTGGACAAGCTAATGAAAAACTGTTTTTT
TRBJ1-1	.	TRBD1	TRBV5-4	CASSQDRGHTEAFF	TGTGCCAGCAGCCAAGACAGGGGACACACTGAAGCTTTCTTT
TRBJ2-7	large	.	TRBV6-1	CASSDGAEQYF	TGTGCCAGCAGTGATGGAGCGGAGCAGTACTTC
TRBJ1-6	.	.	TRBV5-1	CASSLSGGNSPLHF	TGCGCCAGCAGCTTGAGTGGTGGCAATTCACCCCTCCACTTT
TRBJ2-1	.	TRBD1	TRBV7-3	CASSSWATGFYNEQFF	TGTGCCAGCAGCTCGTGGGCGACAGGGTTTTACAATGAGCAGTTCTTC
TRBJ1-2	.	TRBD1	TRBV7-2	CASSLSRPGGGYTF	TGTGCCAGCAGCTTATCTCGTCCAGGGGGCGGCTACACCTTC